This passage covers 5 T cell receptor beta chains from one sample sequenced in a study of blood T cells in healthy people across ages. Primers used in a second PCR of roughly 7 to 12 cycles were a sample-barcoded 5' primer and a J-beta primer mix. TCRdb re-called the 5' RACE reads through MiXCR, storing one row per CDR3 protein. The sample contains around 780,000 distinct CDR3 sequences, roughly 24% of which appear only once. This sample was also put to use in a study of T cells of mothers and their children.

The sample consisted of blood. The source of these receptors is a boy between 5 and 17 years old in good health.

V usage is TRBV20-1 and J usage is TRBJ2-2, with D uncertain. The CDR3 runs 14 residues. Germline lookup yields CDR1 DFQATT and CDR2 SNEGSKA (reference sequence). The V gene lost 6 bases and the J gene lost 2 bases, with 13 bases spanning the gap. CDR3 sequence: CSAKIALNTGELFF. The CDR3, as DNA: TGCAGTGCGAAGATAGCTCTTAACACCGGGGAGCTGTTTTTT.

The rearrangement links TRBV25-1 to TRBJ2-2, with D maybe TRBD1 (5 bases). The CDR3 is 14 residues long. The V end was cut by 3 bases, the J end by 3 bases, with 8 bases between. Germline CDR1 is MGHDK and CDR2 is SYGVNS. The CDR3 loop reads CASSEVRDTGELFF. For the CDR3, the DNA is TGTGCCAGCAGTGAGGTCAGGGACACCGGGGAGCTGTTTTTT.

This clonotype was counted many times. The chain combines TRBV6-2 or TRBV6-3 with TRBJ2-3, with a weak D call TRBD1 (5 bases). V gave up 6 bases and J gave up 6 bases, with 10 bases separating them. The germline CDR1 and CDR2 sequences are MNHEY and SVGEGT. This CDR3 is 12 amino acids long. The CDR3 sequence is CASSPGYDTQYF. The CDR3 bases are TGTGCCAGCAGCCCAGGGTACGATACGCAGTATTTT.

The chain has TRBV5-6 and TRBJ1-1; D call uncertain. CDR3 size: 11 residues. CDR1 and CDR2 from the germline V gene are SGHDT and YYEEEE. Trimming removed 4 bases at V and 9 bases at J, with 10 bases between. The CDR3 DNA sequence: TGTGCCAGCAGCGTTGACGGAAAAGCTTTCTTT. This translates into CASSVDGKAFF.

The chain couples TRBV11-2 to TRBJ1-4; D might be TRBD1 (5 bases). CDR1 is SGHAT and CDR2 is FQNNGV in the germline V gene. Between the trimmed V and J ends, which lost 3 bases and 1 base, there was a span of 9 bases. The CDR3 has 15 amino acids. In DNA, the CDR3 is TGTGCCAGCAGCTTGCCGGGACTAACTAATGAAAAACTGTTTTTT. Translation gives CASSLPGLTNEKLFF.